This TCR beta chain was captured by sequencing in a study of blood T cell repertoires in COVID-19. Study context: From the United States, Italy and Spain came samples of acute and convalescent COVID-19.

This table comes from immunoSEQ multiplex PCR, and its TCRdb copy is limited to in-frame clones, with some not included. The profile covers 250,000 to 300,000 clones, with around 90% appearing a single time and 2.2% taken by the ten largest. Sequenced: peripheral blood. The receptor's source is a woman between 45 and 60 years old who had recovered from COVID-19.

This CDR3 reads CASSLTGGVEQFF. The CDR3 DNA reads as TGTGCCAGCAGCTTAACAGGAGGTGTTGAGCAGTTCTTC. The chain carries TRBV7-3 and TRBJ2-1, with D tentatively TRBD2 (5 bases). The germline CDR1 and CDR2 sequences are SGHTA and FQGTGA. The CDR3 runs 13 residues. Trimming removed 0 bases from V and 9 bases from J, with 9 bases in between. Drawing the rest from reference TRBV7-3 and TRBJ2-1, the complete variable domain is GAGVSQTPSNKVTEKGKYVELRCDPISGHTALYWYRQSLGQGPEFLIYFQGTGAADDSGLPNDRFFAVRPEGSVSTLKIQRTERGDSAVYLCASSLTGGVEQFFGPGTRLTVL.